The 3 T cell receptor beta chains below come from one sample, sequenced in a study of glioma-infiltrating T cells. Using RNA template, CDR3s of TCR alpha and beta were amplified with iRepertoire arm-PCR. TCRdb processed the multiplex PCR reads anew with MiXCR; each CDR3 protein has one entry. The data contain approximately 100,000 distinct CDR3 sequences, around 25% of them singletons. The specimen sequenced was glioma tissue, nonneoplastic brain tissue, or PBMCs (not recorded which). These receptors were taken from a human donor with low-grade glioma or glioblastoma, undergoing nonglioma brain surgery, or in good health (not recorded which).

This clonotype was recorded at least ten times. The germline gene is not matched at one end of the junction; a read error may be the cause. J is TRBJ2-1 and V is TRBV7-7; D is unresolved. Germline V gene lookup returns CDR1 SSHAT and CDR2 FNYEAQ (reference sequence). The CDR3 runs 13 residues. The CDR3 loop is CASSLVRAGEQFF. The CDR3 nucleotides are TGTGCTAGCAGCTTAGTAAGGGCCGGGGAGCAGTTCTTC. Variable domain in full (rest from reference TRBV7-7 and TRBJ2-1): GAGVSQSPRYKVTKRGQDVTLRCDPISSHATLYWYQQALGQGPEFLTYFNYEAQPDKSGLPSDRFSAERPEGSISTLTIQRTEQRDSAMYRCASSLVRAGEQFFGPGTRLTVL.

This clonotype was seen many times. This rearrangement joins TRBV5-1 to TRBJ1-3, with D possibly TRBD1 on 6 matching bases. V lost 1 base to trimming and J lost 3 bases, with 8 bases between them. The CDR3 length is 14 residues. Germline CDR1 SGHRS, CDR2 YFSETQ. The CDR3 sequence: CASSLTGSGNTIYF. Written as DNA, the CDR3 is TGCGCCAGCAGCTTGACAGGGAGTGGAAACACCATATATTTT.

There are many counts of this clonotype. V and J are TRBV7-8 and TRBJ2-3, with 10 nucleotides matching TRBD2. The junction had 8 bases not matched to a gene; V was cut back by 5 bases and J by 0 bases. The CDR3 contains 17 residues. The germline gives CDR1 SGHVS, CDR2 FQNEAQ. Here the CDR3 DNA reads TGTGCCAGCAGCCTCCAGACTAGCGGGCTTAGCACAGATACGCAGTATTTT. Its protein is CASSLQTSGLSTDTQYF.